The clone carrying this TCR beta chain was observed at least ten times. Antigen unknown. The CDR3 loop spans 15 amino acids. V was pared by 3 bases and J by 4 bases, with 15 bases between. Germline CDR1 and CDR2: MDHEN and SYDVKM. Preparation of the TCRbeta library was carried out with unique molecular identifiers. TCRdb recomputed calls from the PCR reads with MiXCR, one row per CDR3 protein. This table holds around 670,000 distinct CDR3 sequences, around 14% found once. The data belong to a study of T-cell reconstitution after alpha-beta-depleted transplantation in children. Study-level findings and limits: Surviving recipient T cells and thymic progenitors produced the high day-60 TCRbeta diversity seen in some patients. As was reported, about two months after transplant, alpha-beta T cells came from several hundred expanded graft clones. T cells produced anew were the main source of T-cell counts and diversity one year after transplant.

The TCR sequence derives from a girl aged 2-9 years with congenital amegakaryocytic thrombocytopenia, due to receive a stem cell transplant. The rearrangement links TRBV28 to TRBJ1-2; D gene uncertain. Source: PBMCs, taken before TCRalphabeta/CD19-depleted stem cell transplant. CDR3 in amino acids: CASSFSTRRTYGYTF. In DNA, the CDR3 is TGTGCCAGCAGTTTTTCTACGCGGCGGACCTATGGCTACACCTTC.